The present T cell receptor (beta chain) was sequenced within a study of T cells in Graves' hyperthyroidism and ophthalmopathy. Overall study results and limits: With a median lead of 6.5 months before onset, the model predicted ophthalmopathy.

TCR beta CDR3 regions were amplified from RNA. Using the HTBI primer set, a first-round RT-PCR was run on the TCR CDR3. Each CDR3 protein gets one entry after TCRdb re-called the multiplex PCR reads with MiXCR. Of about 520,000 distinct CDR3 sequences listed, under 25% were seen once; the top ten hold about 25%. This clonotype was seen a few times. Antigen unknown. The study enrolled patients aged 18 to 65 with newly diagnosed hyperthyroidism of under 2 months' duration. Uncontrolled infection, other autoimmune disease, pregnancy or lactation led to exclusion. Sequences were obtained from blood. This sequence was found in a man aged 18 to 30 with Graves' hyperthyroidism.

The chain's CDR3 is CAWSWGSETQYF. As DNA, the CDR3 is TGTGCCTGGAGTTGGGGCAGCGAGACCCAGTACTTC. The chain couples TRBV30 to TRBJ2-5, with D perhaps TRBD1 (5 bases). The germline gives CDR1 GTSNPN, CDR2 SVGIG (reference sequence). The CDR3 has 12 residues. The ends were cut back, 2 bases at V and 5 bases at J, with 9 bases in the middle.